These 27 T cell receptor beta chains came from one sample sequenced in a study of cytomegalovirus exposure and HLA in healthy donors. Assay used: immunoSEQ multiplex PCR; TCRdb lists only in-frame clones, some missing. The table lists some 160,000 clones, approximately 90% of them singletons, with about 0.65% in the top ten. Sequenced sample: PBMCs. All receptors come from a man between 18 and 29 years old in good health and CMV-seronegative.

CDR3 DNA: TGTGCCAGCTCACCTTCTCTGAATTCGGGCACAGATACGCAGTATTTT. This sequence encodes CASSPSLNSGTDTQYF. The chain joins TRBV18 to TRBJ2-3; no clear D. Germline V gives CDR1 KGHSH, CDR2 LQKENI. V was trimmed by 3 bases and J by 1 base, leaving 14 bases between them. The CDR3 is 16 amino acids.

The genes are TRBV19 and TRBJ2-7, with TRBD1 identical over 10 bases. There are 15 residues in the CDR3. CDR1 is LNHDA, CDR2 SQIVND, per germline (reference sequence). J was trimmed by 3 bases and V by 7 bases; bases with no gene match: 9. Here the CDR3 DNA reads TGTGCCAGTAAATTCGGGACAGGGGTGAGCTACGAGCAGTACTTC. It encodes CASKFGTGVSYEQYF.

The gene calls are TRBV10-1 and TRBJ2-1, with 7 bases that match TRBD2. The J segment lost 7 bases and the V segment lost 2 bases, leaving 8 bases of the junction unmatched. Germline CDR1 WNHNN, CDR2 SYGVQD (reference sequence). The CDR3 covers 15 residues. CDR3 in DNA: TGCGCCAGCAGTGAGATTCCCCGGCGGGGGAATGAGCAGTTCTTC. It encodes CASSEIPRRGNEQFF.

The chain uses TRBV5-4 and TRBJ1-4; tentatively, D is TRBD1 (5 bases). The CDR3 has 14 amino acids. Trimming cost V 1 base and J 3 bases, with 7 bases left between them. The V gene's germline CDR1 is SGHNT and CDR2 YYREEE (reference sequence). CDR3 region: CASSLQGPNEKLFF. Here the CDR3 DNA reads TGTGCCAGCAGCTTGCAGGGCCCTAATGAAAAACTGTTTTTT.

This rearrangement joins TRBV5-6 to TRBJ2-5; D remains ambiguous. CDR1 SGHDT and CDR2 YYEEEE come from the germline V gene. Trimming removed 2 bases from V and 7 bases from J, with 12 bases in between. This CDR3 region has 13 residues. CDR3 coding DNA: TGTGCCAGCAGCTTTAGTCCTTCCGGGACCCAGTACTTC. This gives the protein CASSFSPSGTQYF. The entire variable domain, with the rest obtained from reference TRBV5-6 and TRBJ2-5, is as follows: DAGVTQSPTHLIKTRGQQVTLRCSPKSGHDTVSWYQQALGQGPQFIFQYYEEEERQRGNFPDRFSGHQFPNYSSELNVNALLLGDSALYLCASSFSPSGTQYFGPGTRLLVL.

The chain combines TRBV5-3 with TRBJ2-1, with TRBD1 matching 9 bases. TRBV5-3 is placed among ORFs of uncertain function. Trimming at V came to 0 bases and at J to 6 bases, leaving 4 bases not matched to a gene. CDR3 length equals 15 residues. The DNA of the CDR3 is TGTGCCAGAAGCTTGGAACAGGGGGCGGGCAATGAGCAGTTCTTC. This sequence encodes CARSLEQGAGNEQFF.

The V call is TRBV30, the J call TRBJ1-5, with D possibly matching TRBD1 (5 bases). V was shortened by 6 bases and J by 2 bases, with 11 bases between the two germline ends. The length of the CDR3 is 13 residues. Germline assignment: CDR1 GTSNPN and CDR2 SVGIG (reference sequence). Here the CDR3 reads CACEGGGNQPQHF. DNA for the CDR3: TGTGCCTGTGAGGGAGGGGGCAATCAGCCCCAGCATTTT.

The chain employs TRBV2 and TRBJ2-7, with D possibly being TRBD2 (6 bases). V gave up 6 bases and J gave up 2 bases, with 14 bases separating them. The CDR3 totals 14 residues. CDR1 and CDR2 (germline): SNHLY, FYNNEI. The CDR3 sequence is CASRGGRLAYEQYF. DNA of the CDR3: TGTGCCAGCAGGGGGGGACGGCTAGCCTACGAGCAGTACTTC.

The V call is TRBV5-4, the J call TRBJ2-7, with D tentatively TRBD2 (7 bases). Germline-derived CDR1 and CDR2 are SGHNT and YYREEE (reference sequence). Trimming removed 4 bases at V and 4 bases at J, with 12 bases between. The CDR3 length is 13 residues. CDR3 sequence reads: CASSVQGGYEQYF. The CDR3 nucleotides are TGTGCCAGCAGCGTACAGGGAGGGTACGAGCAGTACTTC.

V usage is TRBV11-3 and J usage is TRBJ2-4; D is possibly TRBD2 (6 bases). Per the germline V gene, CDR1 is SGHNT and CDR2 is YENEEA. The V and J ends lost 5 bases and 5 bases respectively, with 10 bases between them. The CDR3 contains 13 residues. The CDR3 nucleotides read TGTGCCAGCAGCCGGGGGTGGGAAAACATTCAGTACTTC. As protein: CASSRGWENIQYF.

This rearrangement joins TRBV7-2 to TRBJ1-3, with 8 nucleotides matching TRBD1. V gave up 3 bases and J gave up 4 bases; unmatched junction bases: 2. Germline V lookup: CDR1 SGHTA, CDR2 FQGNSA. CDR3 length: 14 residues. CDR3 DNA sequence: TGTGCCAGCAGCTTTGGACAGGGAGGAAACACCATATATTTT. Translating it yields CASSFGQGGNTIYF.

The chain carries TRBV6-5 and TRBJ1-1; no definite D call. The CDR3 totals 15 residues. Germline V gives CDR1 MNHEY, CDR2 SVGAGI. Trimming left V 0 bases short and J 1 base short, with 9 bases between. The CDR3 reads CASSYSRVQNTEAFF. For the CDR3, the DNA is TGTGCCAGCAGTTACTCGAGGGTCCAGAACACTGAAGCTTTCTTT.

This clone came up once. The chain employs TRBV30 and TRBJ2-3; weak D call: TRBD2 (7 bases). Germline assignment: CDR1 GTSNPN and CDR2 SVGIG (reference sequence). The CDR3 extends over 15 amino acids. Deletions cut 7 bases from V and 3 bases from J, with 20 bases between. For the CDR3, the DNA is TGTGCCTCACACAGGGAGGGAGTTTGGACAGATACGCAGTATTTT. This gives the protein CASHREGVWTDTQYF.

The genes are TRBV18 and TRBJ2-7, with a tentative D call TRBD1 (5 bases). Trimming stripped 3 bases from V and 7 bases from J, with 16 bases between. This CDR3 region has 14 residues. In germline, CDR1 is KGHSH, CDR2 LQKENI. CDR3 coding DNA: TGTGCCAGCTCACCCACAAGGGGCCCGGGTGAGCAGTACGTC. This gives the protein CASSPTRGPGEQYV.

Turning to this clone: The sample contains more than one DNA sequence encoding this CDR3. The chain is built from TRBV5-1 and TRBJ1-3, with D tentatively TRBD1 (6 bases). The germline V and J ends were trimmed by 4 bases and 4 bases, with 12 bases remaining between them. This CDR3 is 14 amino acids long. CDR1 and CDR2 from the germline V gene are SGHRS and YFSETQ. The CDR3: CASSPGQSGNTIYF. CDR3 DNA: TGCGCCAGCAGCCCGGGACAATCCGGAAACACCATATATTTT.

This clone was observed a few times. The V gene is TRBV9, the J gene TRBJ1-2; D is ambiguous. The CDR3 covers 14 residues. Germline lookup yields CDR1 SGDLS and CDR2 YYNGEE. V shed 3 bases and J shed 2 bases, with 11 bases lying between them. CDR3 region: CASSDTEANYGYTF. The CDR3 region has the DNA TGTGCCAGCAGCGACACGGAGGCGAACTATGGCTACACCTTC.

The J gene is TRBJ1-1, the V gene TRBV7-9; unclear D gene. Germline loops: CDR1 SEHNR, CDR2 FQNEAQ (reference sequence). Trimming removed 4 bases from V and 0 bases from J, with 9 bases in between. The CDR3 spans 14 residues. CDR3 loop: CASSSRVMNTEAFF. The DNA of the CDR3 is TGTGCCAGCAGCTCCCGGGTCATGAACACTGAAGCTTTCTTT.

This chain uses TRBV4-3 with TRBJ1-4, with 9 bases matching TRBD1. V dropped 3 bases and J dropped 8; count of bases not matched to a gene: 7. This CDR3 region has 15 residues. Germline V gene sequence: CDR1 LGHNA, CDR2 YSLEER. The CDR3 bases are TGCGCCAGCAGCCAGGAACAGGGGGCCCTCGAAAAACTGTTTTTT. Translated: CASSQEQGALEKLFF.

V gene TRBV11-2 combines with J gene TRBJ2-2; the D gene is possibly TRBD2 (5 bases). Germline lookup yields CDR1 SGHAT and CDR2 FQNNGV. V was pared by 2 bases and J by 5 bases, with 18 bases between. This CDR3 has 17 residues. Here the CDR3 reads CASSLPRVLVWTGELFF. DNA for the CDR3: TGTGCCAGCAGCTTACCGCGGGTTTTAGTGTGGACCGGGGAGCTGTTTTTT.

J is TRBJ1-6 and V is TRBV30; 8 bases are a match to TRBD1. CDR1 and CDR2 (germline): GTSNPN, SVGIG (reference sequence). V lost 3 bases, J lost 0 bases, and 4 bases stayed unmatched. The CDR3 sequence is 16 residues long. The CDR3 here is CAWRRQGSSYNSPLHF. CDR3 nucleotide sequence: TGTGCCTGGAGGAGACAGGGGAGCTCCTATAATTCACCCCTCCACTTT. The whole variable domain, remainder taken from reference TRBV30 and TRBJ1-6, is SQTIHQWPATLVQPVGSPLSLECTVEGTSNPNLYWYRQAAGRGLQLLFYSVGIGQISSEVPQNLSASRPQDRQFILSSKKLLLSDSGFYLCAWRRQGSSYNSPLHFGNGTRLTVT.

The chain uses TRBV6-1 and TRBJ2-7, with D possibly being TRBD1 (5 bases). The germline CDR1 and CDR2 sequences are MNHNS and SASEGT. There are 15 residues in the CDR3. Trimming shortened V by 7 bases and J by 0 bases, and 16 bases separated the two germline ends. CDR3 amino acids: CASTRTQLNSYEQYF. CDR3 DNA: TGTGCCAGCACCAGGACACAGCTTAACTCCTACGAGCAGTACTTC.

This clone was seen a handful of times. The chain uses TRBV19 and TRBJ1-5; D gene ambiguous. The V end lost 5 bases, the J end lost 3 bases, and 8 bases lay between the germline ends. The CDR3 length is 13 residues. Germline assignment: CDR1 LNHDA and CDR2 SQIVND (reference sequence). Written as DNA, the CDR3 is TGTGCCAGTAGTCCGAGGAACAATCAGCCCCAGCATTTT. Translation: CASSPRNNQPQHF.

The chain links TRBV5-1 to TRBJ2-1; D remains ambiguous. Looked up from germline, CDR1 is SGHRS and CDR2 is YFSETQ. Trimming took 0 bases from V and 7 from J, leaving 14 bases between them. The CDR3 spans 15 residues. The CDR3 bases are TGCGCCAGCAGCTTGGTTGGTAGCTCCGAAAATGAGCAGTTCTTC. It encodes CASSLVGSSENEQFF.

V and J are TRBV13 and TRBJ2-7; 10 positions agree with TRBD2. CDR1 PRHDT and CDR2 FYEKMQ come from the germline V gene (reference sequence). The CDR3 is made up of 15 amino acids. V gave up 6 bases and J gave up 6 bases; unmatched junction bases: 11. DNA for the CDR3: TGTGCCAGCAGGGAATCTAGCGGGGGAGCCTCCGAGCAGTACGTC. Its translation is CASRESSGGASEQYV.

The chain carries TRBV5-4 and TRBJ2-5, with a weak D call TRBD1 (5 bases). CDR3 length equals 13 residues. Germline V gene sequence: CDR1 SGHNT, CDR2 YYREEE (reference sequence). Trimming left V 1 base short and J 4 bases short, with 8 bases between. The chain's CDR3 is CASSLRQGETQYF. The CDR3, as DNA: TGTGCCAGCAGCTTGCGGCAGGGAGAGACCCAGTACTTC.

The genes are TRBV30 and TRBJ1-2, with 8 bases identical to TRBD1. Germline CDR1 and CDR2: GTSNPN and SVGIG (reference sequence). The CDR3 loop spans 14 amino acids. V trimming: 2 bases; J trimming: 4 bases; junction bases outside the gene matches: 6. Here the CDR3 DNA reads TGTGCCTGGAGTCCGACCGACAGGGGCTATGGCTACACCTTC. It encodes CAWSPTDRGYGYTF.

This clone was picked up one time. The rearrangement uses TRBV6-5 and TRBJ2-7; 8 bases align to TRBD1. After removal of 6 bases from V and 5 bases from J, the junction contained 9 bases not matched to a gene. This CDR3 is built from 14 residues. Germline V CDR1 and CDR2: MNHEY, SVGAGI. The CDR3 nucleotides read TGTGCCAGCAGACTCCTACAGGGGGACAACGAGCAGTACTTC. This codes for CASRLLQGDNEQYF.